The present T cell receptor beta chain was sequenced within a study of T cell responses to AZD1222 COVID-19 vaccine. Study-level findings and limits: With two AZD1222 doses given, Spike-specific TCR breadth and depth both rose. Spike regions recognized by vaccine-associated CD4 TCRs spanned the protein, led by 160-218 and 743-854. Samples come after the peak T cell response, not at day 14. White British ancestry dominated among donors, who included more females, and clonal diversity was possibly underestimated.

With respect to this clone: As yet, its antigen is unknown.

The method was immunoSEQ multiplex PCR; TCRdb's version includes in-frame clones alone and lacks a portion of them. Of 120,000 to 150,000 clones in the sample, 70% to 90% were seen once. Trimming took 2 bases from V and 0 from J, leaving 8 bases between them. Germline values: CDR1 MNHEY, CDR2 SVGAGI. This CDR3 is built from 14 residues. The clonotype was recovered from an adult who received the MenACWY meningococcal vaccine as a control. The sequenced sample was peripheral blood, obtained 28 days after the second dose of the MenACWY control vaccine. The chain couples TRBV6-5 to TRBJ2-7; no clear D gene. Here the CDR3 reads CASSYGGVSYEQYF. In nucleotides, the CDR3 is TGTGCCAGCAGTTACGGTGGGGTCTCCTACGAGCAGTACTTC.